This T cell receptor beta chain emerged from a study of shared clonotypes between healthy human individuals. Repertoires were generated with immunoSEQ multiplex PCR, while TCRdb's copy carries only in-frame clones and drops some. The sample records some 650,000 clones, about 97% being singletons. The CDR3 runs to 13 residues. CDR1 and CDR2 (germline): GTSNPN, SVGIG (reference sequence). V shed 0 bases and J shed 4 bases, with 9 bases lying between them. What was sequenced was naive CD4+ T cells sorted from blood. The subset is: CD45RA+ positively selected. This TCR was sampled from a woman aged 30 to 39 in good health. V usage is TRBV30 and J usage is TRBJ2-5; no clear D. CDR3 residues: CAWSVRGVETQYF. CDR3 nucleotide sequence: TGTGCCTGGAGTGTACGTGGGGTAGAGACCCAGTACTTC.